The 23 T cell receptor beta chains given below trace back to one sample, sequenced in a study of T-cell reconstitution after alpha-beta-depleted transplantation in children. A TCRbeta library incorporating unique molecular identifiers was prepared. TCRdb used MiXCR to reprocess the PCR reads, holding one entry per CDR3 protein. This sample carries 300,000 to 400,000 distinct CDR3 sequences, roughly 15% of them seen once, and the ten largest clones take around 43%. Material: PBMCs, mostly from graft donor cells, obtained 360 days after TCRalphabeta/CD19-depleted stem cell transplant. These receptors all stem from a male patient aged 2 to 9 who had a stem cell transplant for acute lymphoblastic leukemia, so the T cells may come from the graft donor.

The genes are TRBV6-1 and TRBJ1-1; weak D call: TRBD1 (5 bases). This CDR3 has 12 residues. Germline V gives CDR1 MNHNS, CDR2 SASEGT. V was pared by 5 bases and J by 10 bases, with 14 bases between. As DNA, the CDR3 is TGTGCCAGCAGTCCCCTCGGGGCTGTAGCTTTCTTT. Amino acid sequence: CASSPLGAVAFF.

The rearrangement joins TRBV10-3 to TRBJ2-1, with 13 bases that match TRBD2. V lost 3 bases to trimming and J lost 0 bases; unmatched junction nucleotides: 17. This CDR3 is built from 22 residues. The germline CDR1 and CDR2 sequences are ENHRY and SYGVKD. The CDR3 DNA follows: TGTGCCATCAGTGACCCCCCTCCGGGACTAGCGGGATTAGGTAGCTCCTACAATGAGCAGTTCTTC. Protein sequence: CAISDPPPGLAGLGSSYNEQFF.

This sequence joins TRBV12-3 or TRBV12-4 and TRBJ1-2, with D unclear. This CDR3 is built from 13 residues. The V and J ends lost 4 bases and 4 bases respectively, with 10 bases between them. The CDR3 protein is CASSSAMSYGYTF. In nucleotides, the CDR3 is TGTGCCAGCAGTTCGGCCATGAGCTATGGCTACACCTTC.

This clonotype was picked up a small number of times. The V gene is TRBV20-1, the J gene TRBJ2-1; 14 nucleotides line up with TRBD2. J gave up 7 bases and V 3 bases, and 14 bases lay outside the gene matches. The CDR3 length is 18 residues. Germline loops: CDR1 DFQATT, CDR2 SNEGSKA (reference sequence). The CDR3 DNA is TGCAGTGCTAGTCCCTTGGGACTAGCGGGAGTTGAAGGGAATGAGCAGTTCTTC. It translates to CSASPLGLAGVEGNEQFF.

This clonotype was picked up a small number of times. V is TRBV12-3 or TRBV12-4 and J is TRBJ1-1; D is unclear. The CDR3 runs 12 residues. V lost 7 bases and J lost 8, with 14 bases in between. This CDR3 is CASTNTPREAFF. The CDR3 DNA follows: TGTGCCAGCACCAACACCCCGCGAGAAGCTTTCTTT.

This chain connects TRBV9 to TRBJ2-7, with a possible D match to TRBD2 (5 bases). Trimming stripped 5 bases from V and 0 bases from J, with 15 bases between. The CDR3 runs 15 residues. The germline V gene encodes CDR1 SGDLS and CDR2 YYNGEE. The DNA of the CDR3 is TGTGCCAGCAGTAAAGGAGCGGTCAGCTCCTACGAGCAGTACTTC. The encoded protein is CASSKGAVSSYEQYF.

This clonotype turned up a few times. The J gene is TRBJ1-1, the V gene TRBV11-2; D is unclear. The CDR3 contains 13 residues. The germline gives CDR1 SGHAT, CDR2 FQNNGV. V was cut by 4 bases and J by 3 bases, with 9 bases left in between. The CDR3: CASSSRLDTEAFF. CDR3 bases: TGTGCCAGCAGCTCTAGGTTAGACACTGAAGCTTTCTTT.

This chain joins TRBV11-2 and TRBJ1-6; D perhaps matches TRBD1 (5 bases). The CDR3 is made up of 13 amino acids. Germline loops: CDR1 SGHAT, CDR2 FQNNGV. V was trimmed by 3 bases and J by 8 bases, leaving 8 bases between them. The CDR3, as DNA: TGTGCCAGCAGCTTCAGGGTTGATTCACCCCTCCACTTT. It encodes CASSFRVDSPLHF.

This clonotype was picked up a small number of times. V gene TRBV6-1 combines with J gene TRBJ2-2, with D tentatively TRBD2 (5 bases). Deletions cut 3 bases from V and 4 bases from J, with 9 bases between. This CDR3 contains 14 residues. Germline loops: CDR1 MNHNS, CDR2 SASEGT. The CDR3 region is CASSDRGSTGELFF. The DNA for the CDR3 is TGTGCCAGCAGTGATAGAGGGAGCACCGGGGAGCTGTTTTTT.

This clonotype was counted only a few times. The chain joins TRBV10-3 to TRBJ2-7, with 11 bases that match TRBD2. J lost 5 bases, V lost 0 bases, and 3 bases had no gene match. Germline CDR1 reads ENHRY; CDR2 reads SYGVKD. The CDR3 extends over 15 amino acids. The CDR3: CAISESTSGSNEQYF. CDR3 bases: TGTGCCATCAGTGAGTCAACTAGCGGGAGTAACGAGCAGTACTTC.

The table lists this clonotype with many counts. The J gene is TRBJ2-1, the V gene TRBV29-1; D assignment may be TRBD1 or TRBD2 (6 bases each). The CDR3 extends over 19 amino acids. V lost 1 base and J lost 4, with 26 bases in between. Germline loops: CDR1 SQVTM, CDR2 ANQGSEA. As DNA, the CDR3 is TGCAGCGTTGAAGGGGGACACGGGGAGGTAGTTGGTAGGTACAATGAGCAGTTCTTC. It is translated as CSVEGGHGEVVGRYNEQFF.

The table lists this clonotype with a few counts. V is TRBV27 and J is TRBJ2-3; D gene ambiguous. V lost 3 bases to trimming and J lost 7 bases, with 11 bases between them. The germline V gene has CDR1 MNHEY and CDR2 SMNVEV (reference sequence). The CDR3 has 13 residues. The CDR3 spells CASSLADRYTQYF. For the CDR3, the DNA is TGTGCCAGCAGTTTGGCAGACCGCTATACGCAGTATTTT.

This clonotype was recorded a few times. The chain employs TRBV6-5 and TRBJ2-7, with unresolved D. Germline V gene data show CDR1 as MNHEY and CDR2 as SVGAGI. The V and J ends lost 0 bases and 6 bases respectively, with 15 bases between them. The length of the CDR3 is 15 residues. The CDR3 DNA reads TGTGCCAGCAGTTACTCAGTCCTTTACATCAGCGAGCAGTACTTC. Translating gives CASSYSVLYISEQYF.

This clonotype was seen at least ten times. The CDR3 reads CSPYSTSSYEQYF. The CDR3 bases are TGCAGCCCTTACAGCACTAGCTCCTACGAGCAGTACTTC. J is TRBJ2-7 and V is TRBV20-1; D is possibly TRBD2 (5 bases). CDR1 and CDR2 from the germline V gene are DFQATT and SNEGSKA (reference sequence). The CDR3 runs 13 residues.

CDR3 DNA sequence: TGCGCCAGCAGCCAGGAGGGCGGGAATTACAATGAGCAGTTCTTC. This translates into CASSQEGGNYNEQFF. V usage is TRBV4-3 and J usage is TRBJ2-1; D may be TRBD2 (6 bases). V was clipped by 3 bases and J by 4 bases, with 13 bases between them. CDR3 size: 15 residues. Germline CDR1 is LGHNA and CDR2 is YSLEER.

The rearrangement joins TRBV6-2 or TRBV6-3 to TRBJ2-1; 10 nucleotides agree with TRBD1. The CDR3 consists of 16 residues. The V gene's germline CDR1 is MNHEY and CDR2 SVGEGT. V lost 2 bases to trimming and J lost 12 bases; unmatched junction nucleotides: 13. CDR3 in amino acids: CASSYRVPGQGWRQFF. In DNA form, the CDR3 reads TGTGCCAGCAGTTACCGGGTGCCGGGACAGGGGTGGCGGCAGTTCTTC.

This clonotype was recorded a few times. The genes are TRBV15 and TRBJ1-5; no definite D call. Germline V gives CDR1 LNHNV, CDR2 YYDKDF (reference sequence). The CDR3 consists of 18 residues. V was pared by 0 bases and J by 0 bases, with 15 bases between. The CDR3 sequence: CATSRDWPALYSNQPQHF. The CDR3 nucleotides are TGTGCCACCAGCAGAGATTGGCCAGCTCTCTATAGCAATCAGCCCCAGCATTTT.

This clonotype showed up many times. V and J are TRBV7-3 and TRBJ2-5, with a weak D call TRBD2 (6 bases). Germline V lookup: CDR1 SGHTA, CDR2 FQGTGA. The germline V and J ends were trimmed by 5 bases and 2 bases, with 15 bases remaining between them. The CDR3 sequence is 15 residues long. The DNA for the CDR3 is TGTGCCAGCAGCCGAGTGGCAGGGAGGCAAGAGACCCAGTACTTC. Its protein is CASSRVAGRQETQYF.

The chain is built from TRBV10-2 and TRBJ2-7; 12 nucleotides match TRBD2. The V segment lost 3 bases and the J segment 7 bases; nucleotides outside the gene matches: 10. This CDR3 is 16 amino acids long. Germline lookup yields CDR1 WSHSY and CDR2 SAAADI. CDR3 coding DNA: TGCGCCAGCAGTGACCCCTTTCTGACTAGCGGGAGTGAGCAGTACTTC. Protein product: CASSDPFLTSGSEQYF.

This clonotype was picked up a small number of times. This chain joins TRBV20-1 and TRBJ2-7; tentatively, D is TRBD1 (6 bases). CDR3 size: 13 residues. Per the germline V gene, CDR1 is DFQATT and CDR2 is SNEGSKA (reference sequence). Trimming left V 3 bases short and J 0 bases short, with 9 bases between. CDR3 bases: TGCAGTGCTAGCGGGGACACCTCCTACGAGCAGTACTTC. The encoded protein is CSASGDTSYEQYF.

This clonotype has at least ten counts. This chain joins TRBV11-2 and TRBJ1-1, with 9 nucleotides matching TRBD1. The CDR3 is made up of 14 amino acids. Germline CDR1 SGHAT, CDR2 FQNNGV. Trimming removed 2 bases from V and 8 bases from J; junction bases left unmatched: 6. The CDR3 sequence: CASSLRGQGTEAFF. The CDR3 nucleotides read TGTGCCAGCAGCTTAAGGGGACAGGGAACGGAAGCTTTCTTT.

The CDR3 spells CASSRDIPPQHF. CDR3 bases: TGTGCCAGCAGCCGTGACATTCCGCCCCAGCATTTT. The rearrangement links TRBV6-2 or TRBV6-3 to TRBJ1-5; the D is unclear. The V end lost 6 bases, the J end lost 9 bases, and 12 bases lay between the germline ends. Germline CDR1 is MNHEY and CDR2 is SVGEGT. The CDR3 is 12 residues long.

Ten or more counts support this clonotype. The V call is TRBV28, the J call TRBJ2-1; maybe TRBD1 (6 bases). Trimming left V 5 bases short and J 7 bases short, with 18 bases between. Germline CDR1 is MDHEN and CDR2 is SYDVKM. The CDR3 sequence is 15 residues long. The DNA for the CDR3 is TGTGCCAGCAGTACCCAGGGGATAAGGGCGAATGAGCAGTTCTTC. This codes for CASSTQGIRANEQFF.